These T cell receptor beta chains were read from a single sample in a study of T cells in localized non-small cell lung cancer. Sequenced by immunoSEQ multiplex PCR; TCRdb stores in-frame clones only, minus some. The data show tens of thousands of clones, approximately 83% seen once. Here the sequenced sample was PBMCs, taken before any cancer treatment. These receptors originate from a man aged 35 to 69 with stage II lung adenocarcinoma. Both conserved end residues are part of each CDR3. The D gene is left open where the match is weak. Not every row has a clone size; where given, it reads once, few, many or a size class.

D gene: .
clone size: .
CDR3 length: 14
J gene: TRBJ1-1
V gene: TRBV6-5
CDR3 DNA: TGTGCCAGCAGTTACGAGCACACGAGGTCTGAAGCTTTCTTT
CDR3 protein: CASSYEHTRSEAFF

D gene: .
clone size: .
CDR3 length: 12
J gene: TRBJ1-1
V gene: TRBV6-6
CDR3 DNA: TGTGCCAGCAGTTCCCGGGACACTGAAGCTTTCTTT
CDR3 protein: CASSSRDTEAFF

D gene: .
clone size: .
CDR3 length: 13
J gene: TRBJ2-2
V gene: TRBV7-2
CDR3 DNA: TGTGCCAGCAGCTGGTGGAACACCGGGGAGCTGTTTTTT
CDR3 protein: CASSWWNTGELFF

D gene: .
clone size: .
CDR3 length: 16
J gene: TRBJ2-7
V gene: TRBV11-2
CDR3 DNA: TGTGCCAGCAGCCGACTGACCGGGACGGGAATAGACGAGCAGTACTTC
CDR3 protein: CASSRLTGTGIDEQYF

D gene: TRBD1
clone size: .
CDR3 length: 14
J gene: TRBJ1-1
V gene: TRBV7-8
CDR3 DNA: TGTGCCAGCAGCTCTCCAAACAGGGGCACTGAAGCTTTCTTT
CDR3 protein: CASSSPNRGTEAFF

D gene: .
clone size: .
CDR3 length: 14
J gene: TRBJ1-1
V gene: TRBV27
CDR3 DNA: TGTGCCAGCAGTCTAGGGCGGAGGAACACTGAAGCTTTCTTT
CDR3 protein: CASSLGRRNTEAFF

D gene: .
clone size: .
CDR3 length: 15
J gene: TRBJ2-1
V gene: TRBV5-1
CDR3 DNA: TGCGCCAGCAGCTTGGACAGCGGAACCGGCAGGGAGCAGTTCTTC
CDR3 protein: CASSLDSGTGREQFF

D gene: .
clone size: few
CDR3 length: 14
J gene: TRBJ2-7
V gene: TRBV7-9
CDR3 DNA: TGTGCCAGCAGCACCTCAGGTTTTTCCTACGAGCAGTACTTC
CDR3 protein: CASSTSGFSYEQYF

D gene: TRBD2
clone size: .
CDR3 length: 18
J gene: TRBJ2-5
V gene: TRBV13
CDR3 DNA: TGTGCCAGCAAACTAGTGGGTAATAGCGGGTCTTACCAAGAGACCCAGTACTTC
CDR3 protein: CASKLVGNSGSYQETQYF

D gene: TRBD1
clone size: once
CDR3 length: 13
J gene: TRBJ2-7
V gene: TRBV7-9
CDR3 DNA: TGTGCCAGCAGCACTAGGGACAGCCACGAGCAGTACTTC
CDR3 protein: CASSTRDSHEQYF

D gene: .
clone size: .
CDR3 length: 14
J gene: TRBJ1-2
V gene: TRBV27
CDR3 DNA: TGTGCCAGCAGTTTATCGAATAGGCGGGGTGGCTACACCTTC
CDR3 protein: CASSLSNRRGGYTF

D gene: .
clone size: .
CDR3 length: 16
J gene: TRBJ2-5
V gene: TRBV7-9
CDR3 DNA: TGTGCCAGCAACAATTGGGGGGCAGAAGGGCAAGAGACCCAGTACTTC
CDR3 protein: CASNNWGAEGQETQYF

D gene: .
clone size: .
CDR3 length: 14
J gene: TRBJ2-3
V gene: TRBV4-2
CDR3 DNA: TGTGCCAGCAGCCAGGGACAAGACACAGATACGCAGTATTTT
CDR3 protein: CASSQGQDTDTQYF

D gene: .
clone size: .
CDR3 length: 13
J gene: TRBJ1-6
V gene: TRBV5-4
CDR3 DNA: TGTGCCAGCAGCTTAAATAGGGTTTCACCCCTCCACTTT
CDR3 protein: CASSLNRVSPLHF

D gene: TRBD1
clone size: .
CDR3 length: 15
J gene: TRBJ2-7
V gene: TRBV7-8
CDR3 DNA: TGTGCCAGCAGCATTACAGGGGGCGCAGCCTACGAGCAGTACTTC
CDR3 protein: CASSITGGAAYEQYF

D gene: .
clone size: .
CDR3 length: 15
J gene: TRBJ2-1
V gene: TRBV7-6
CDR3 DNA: TGTGCCAGCAGCTTAGCGGTCGGACACTTCAATGAGCAGTTCTTC
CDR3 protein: CASSLAVGHFNEQFF

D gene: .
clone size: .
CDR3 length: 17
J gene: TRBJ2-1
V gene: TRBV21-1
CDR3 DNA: TGTGCCAGCAGCAAAGCAAAGGAACGGACAGGTCGAGGGGAGCAGTTCTTC
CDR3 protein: CASSKAKERTGRGEQFF

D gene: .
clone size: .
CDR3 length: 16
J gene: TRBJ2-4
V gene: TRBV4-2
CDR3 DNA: TGTGCCAGCAGCCAAGATCTCGGGGACGGAAAAAACATTCAGTACTTC
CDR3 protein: CASSQDLGDGKNIQYF

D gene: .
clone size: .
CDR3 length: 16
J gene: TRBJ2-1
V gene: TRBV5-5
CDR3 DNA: TGTGCCAGCAGCTTGGCCGGAGGCCATGCCTACAATGAGCAGTTCTTC
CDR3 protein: CASSLAGGHAYNEQFF

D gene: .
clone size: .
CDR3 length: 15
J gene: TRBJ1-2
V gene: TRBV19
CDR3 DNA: TGTGCCAGTAGTGTGAACGCGCTGGCGGGAGGTGGCTACACCTTC
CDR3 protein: CASSVNALAGGGYTF

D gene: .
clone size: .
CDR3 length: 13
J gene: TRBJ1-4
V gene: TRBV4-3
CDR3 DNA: TGCGCCAGCAGCCAAATGGGAGGCGAAAAACTGTTTTTT
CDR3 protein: CASSQMGGEKLFF

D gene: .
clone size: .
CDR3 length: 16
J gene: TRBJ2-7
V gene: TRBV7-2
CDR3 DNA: TGTGCCAGCAGCTTTCAGCCTGGGACTCTCTCCTACGAGCAGTACTTC
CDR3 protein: CASSFQPGTLSYEQYF

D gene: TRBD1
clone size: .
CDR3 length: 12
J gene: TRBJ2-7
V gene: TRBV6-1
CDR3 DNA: TGTGCCAGCAGTGGTGGGACAGGCGAGCAGTACTTC
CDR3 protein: CASSGGTGEQYF

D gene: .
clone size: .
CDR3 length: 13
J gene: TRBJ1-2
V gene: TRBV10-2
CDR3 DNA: TGCGCCAGCAGTGCGAGGGGGGGCTATGGCTACACCTTC
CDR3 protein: CASSARGGYGYTF

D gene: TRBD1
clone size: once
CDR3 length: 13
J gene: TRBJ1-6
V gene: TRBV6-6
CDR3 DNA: TGTGCCAGCAGCCCAGGGGGCCTTTCACCCCTCCACTTT
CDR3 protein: CASSPGGLSPLHF

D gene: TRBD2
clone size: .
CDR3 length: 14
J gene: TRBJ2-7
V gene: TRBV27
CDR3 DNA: TGTGCCACCAAGTTCTCGGGAGGGAGGTACGAGCAGTACTTC
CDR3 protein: CATKFSGGRYEQYF

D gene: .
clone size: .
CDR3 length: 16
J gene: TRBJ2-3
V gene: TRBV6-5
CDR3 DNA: TGTGCCAGCAGTTACTCGAGATTCGGGGGTACAGATACGCAGTATTTT
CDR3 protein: CASSYSRFGGTDTQYF

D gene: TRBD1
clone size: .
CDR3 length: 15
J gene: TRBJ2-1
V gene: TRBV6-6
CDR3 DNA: TGTGCCAGCAGGCCTGGGGGACAGGCTTACAATGAGCAGTTCTTC
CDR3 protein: CASRPGGQAYNEQFF

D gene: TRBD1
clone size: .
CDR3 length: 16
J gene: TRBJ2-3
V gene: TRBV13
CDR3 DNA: TGTGCCAGCAGCACTCGGGGCGGGACAGGGTTTGATACGCAGTATTTT
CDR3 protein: CASSTRGGTGFDTQYF

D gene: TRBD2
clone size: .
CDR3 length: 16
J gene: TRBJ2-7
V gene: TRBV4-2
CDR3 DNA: TGTGCCAGCAGCCAAGTTTCGAGTCTAGCGGTTTACGAGCAGTACTTC
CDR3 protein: CASSQVSSLAVYEQYF

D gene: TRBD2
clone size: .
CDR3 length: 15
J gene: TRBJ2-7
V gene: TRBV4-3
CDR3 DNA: TGCGCCAGCAGCCCTAGGACTAGCGGGTCCTACGAGCAGTACTTC
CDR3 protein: CASSPRTSGSYEQYF

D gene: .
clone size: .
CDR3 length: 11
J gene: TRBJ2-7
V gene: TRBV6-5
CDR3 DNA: TGTGCCAGCAGAGGGGGGGTCGAGCAGTACTTC
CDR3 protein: CASRGGVEQYF

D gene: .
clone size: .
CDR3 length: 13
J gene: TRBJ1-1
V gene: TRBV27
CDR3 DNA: TGTGCCAGCAGTTTCAGGATGAACACTGAAGCTTTCTTT
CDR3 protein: CASSFRMNTEAFF

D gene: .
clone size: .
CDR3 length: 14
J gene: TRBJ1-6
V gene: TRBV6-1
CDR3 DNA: TGTGCCAGCAGTGAAGTCGGCAGAACTTCACCCCTCCACTTT
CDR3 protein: CASSEVGRTSPLHF

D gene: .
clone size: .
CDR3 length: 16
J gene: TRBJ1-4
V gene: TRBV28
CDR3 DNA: TGTGCCAGCAGTTTCCTCCAGGCTGCAACTAATGAAAAACTGTTTTTT
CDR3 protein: CASSFLQAATNEKLFF

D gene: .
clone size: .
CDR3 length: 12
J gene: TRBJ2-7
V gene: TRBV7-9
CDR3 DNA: TGTGCCAGCAGCTTAACCGCATACGAGCAGTACTTC
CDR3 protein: CASSLTAYEQYF

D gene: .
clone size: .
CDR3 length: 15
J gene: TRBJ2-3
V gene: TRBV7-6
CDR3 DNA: TGTGCCAGCATCCAGAGGCCCCAGGGCACAGATACGCAGTATTTT
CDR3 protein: CASIQRPQGTDTQYF

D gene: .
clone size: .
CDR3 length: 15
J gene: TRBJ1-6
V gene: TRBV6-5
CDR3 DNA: TGTGCCAGCAGAGCTACAGGGACATATAATTCACCCCTCCACTTT
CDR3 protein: CASRATGTYNSPLHF

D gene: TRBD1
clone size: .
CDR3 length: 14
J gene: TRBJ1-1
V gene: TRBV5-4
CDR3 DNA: TGTGCCAGCAGCGAACAGGGGGCGAACACTGAAGCTTTCTTT
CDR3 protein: CASSEQGANTEAFF

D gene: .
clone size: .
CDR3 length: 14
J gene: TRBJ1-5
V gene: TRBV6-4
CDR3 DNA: TGTGCCAGCAGTGGCTCAGATAGCAATCAGCCCCAGCATTTT
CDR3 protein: CASSGSDSNQPQHF

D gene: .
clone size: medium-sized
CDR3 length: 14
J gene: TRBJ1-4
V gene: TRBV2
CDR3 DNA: TGTGCCAGCGGGAGGGATGGGGCGAAAGAAAAACTGTTTTTT
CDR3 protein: CASGRDGAKEKLFF

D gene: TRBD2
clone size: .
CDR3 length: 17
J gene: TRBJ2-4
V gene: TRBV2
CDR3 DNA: TGTGCCAGCACTGGACTAGCGGCTCAACTAGCCAAAAACATTCAGTACTTC
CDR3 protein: CASTGLAAQLAKNIQYF

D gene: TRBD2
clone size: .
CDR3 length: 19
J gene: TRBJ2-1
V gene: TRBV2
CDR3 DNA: TGTGCCAGCAATCCTCCGGGACTAGCGGGAGGAGGCTCCTACAATGAGCAGTTCTTC
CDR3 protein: CASNPPGLAGGGSYNEQFF

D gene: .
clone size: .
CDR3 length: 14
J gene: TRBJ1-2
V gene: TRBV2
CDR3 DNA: TGTGCCAGCAGGGCCGGGGGGGAAAACTATGGCTACACCTTC
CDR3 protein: CASRAGGENYGYTF

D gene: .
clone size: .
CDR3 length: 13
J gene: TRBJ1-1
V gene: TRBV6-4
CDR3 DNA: TGTGCCAGCAGGCGGACAGAGAACACTGAAGCTTTCTTT
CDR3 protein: CASRRTENTEAFF

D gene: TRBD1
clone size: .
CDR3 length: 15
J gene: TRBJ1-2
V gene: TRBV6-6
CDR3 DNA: TGTGCCAGCAGTCCTCCGGGACAGGGGAGCTATGGCTACACCTTC
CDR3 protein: CASSPPGQGSYGYTF

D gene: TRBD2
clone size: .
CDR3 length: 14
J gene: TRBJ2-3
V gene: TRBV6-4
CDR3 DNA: TGTGCCAGCAGTGCGGGACTAAACACAGATACGCAGTATTTT
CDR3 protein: CASSAGLNTDTQYF

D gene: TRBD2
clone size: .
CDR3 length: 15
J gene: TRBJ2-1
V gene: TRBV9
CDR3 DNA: TGTGCCAGCAGCGTAAGAGCGGGAGGGCCTGATGAGCAGTTCTTC
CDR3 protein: CASSVRAGGPDEQFF

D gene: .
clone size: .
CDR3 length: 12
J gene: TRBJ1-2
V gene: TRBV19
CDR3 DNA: TGTGCCAGTAGTATAGCGGCAGGTGGCTACACCTTC
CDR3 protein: CASSIAAGGYTF

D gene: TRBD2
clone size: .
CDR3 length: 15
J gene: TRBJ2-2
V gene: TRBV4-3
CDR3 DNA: TGCGCCAGCAGCCAAGTTACTAGCGGGATCGGGGAGCTGTTTTTT
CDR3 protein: CASSQVTSGIGELFF

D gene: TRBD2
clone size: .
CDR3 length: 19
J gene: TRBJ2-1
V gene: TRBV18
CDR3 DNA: TGTGCCAGCTCACCACCAGGACTAGCGGGGGGGCAACCCTACAATGAGCAGTTCTTC
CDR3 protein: CASSPPGLAGGQPYNEQFF

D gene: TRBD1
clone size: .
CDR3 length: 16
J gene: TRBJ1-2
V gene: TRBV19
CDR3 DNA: TGTGCCAGTAGCTCCGGGACAGGGGGCACGGGCTATGGCTACACCTTC
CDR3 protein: CASSSGTGGTGYGYTF

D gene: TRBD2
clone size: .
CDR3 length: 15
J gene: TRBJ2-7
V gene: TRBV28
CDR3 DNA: TGTGCCAGCAGTTTGAGTAGCGGGTACTCCTACGAGCAGTACTTC
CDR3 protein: CASSLSSGYSYEQYF

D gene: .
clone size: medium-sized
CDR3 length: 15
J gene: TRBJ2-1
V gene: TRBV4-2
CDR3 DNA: TGTGCCAGCAGCCAAGGGGAAAGTTCCTACAATGAGCAGTTCTTC
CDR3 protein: CASSQGESSYNEQFF

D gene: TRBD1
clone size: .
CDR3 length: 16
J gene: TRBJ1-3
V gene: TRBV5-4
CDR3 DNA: TGTGCCAGCAGCCCCGGACAGGCAAGGAGTGGAAACACCATATATTTT
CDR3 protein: CASSPGQARSGNTIYF

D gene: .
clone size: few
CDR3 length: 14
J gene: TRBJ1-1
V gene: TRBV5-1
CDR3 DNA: TGCGCCAGCAGCTTGGAGGGCCCGAGGACTGAAGCTTTCTTT
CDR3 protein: CASSLEGPRTEAFF

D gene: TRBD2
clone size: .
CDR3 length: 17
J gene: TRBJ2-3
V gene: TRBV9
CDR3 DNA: TGTGCCAGCAGCGCTGCAGGTAGCGGGGGAGTTGTAGATACGCAGTATTTT
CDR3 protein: CASSAAGSGGVVDTQYF